This T cell receptor beta chain is from a study of shared clonotypes between healthy human individuals (dated by TCRdb to 2018 to 2020). General notes on the study: Three men and a couple of women, aged 18 to 49 years, made up the cohort. Different laboratories and diverse techniques were used to prepare libraries and sequence TCR repertoires, to increase sequencing depth and limit assay-specific biases. Each donor's leukapheresis produced roughly between about 0.85 and 10 billion PBMCs. To estimate repertoire size and how much clonotype sharing occurs between individuals, the study deeply sequenced the blood TCR repertoires of about 5 healthy adults.

Paper-wide results and their limitations: Sampling was restricted to blood, and TCR repertoires in tissues likely differ from the TCR repertoires found in blood. Pairwise subsampling indicated that sequencing depth was expected to affect the degree of clonotype sharing among donors. Because the study included a small number of donors, the genetic and exposure-history diversity represented was limited.

CDR3 length: 16 amino acids, cysteine to phenylalanine. The retained sequence is limited to the CDR3, 48 bases, with the frame set at the first base. The germline V gene encodes CDR1 SGHDN and CDR2 FVKESK. V was cut back by 2 bases and J by 7 bases, leaving a gap of 20 bases between them. Healthy HIV-negative adults with no recently reported acute infections or vaccinations were included as donors. Every donor was a Caucasian adult residing in Nashville, Tennessee, USA. For unsorted samples, 84 million or so PBMCs were counted, and genomic DNA was extracted using the QIAamp DNA Blood Mini kit. Blood was collected by leukapheresis, and PBMCs were isolated by Ficoll-Histopaque density gradient centrifugation and then cryopreserved in liquid nitrogen vapor phase. To note about this clone: Its antigen remains unidentified. No much larger clone is present one base from it, and per-base qualities are unavailable.

Using the deep immunoSEQ assay, TCR CDR3 regions were amplified from genomic DNA by multiplex PCR. Extracted genomic DNA from each cell subset was spread evenly across all wells of several immunoSEQ 96-well plates, with each plate serving as a replicate. For unsorted PBMC, roughly 0.3 ug of genomic DNA, equivalent to 25,000 to 35,000 T cell genomes, went into each replicate PCR. Ten immunoSEQ deep assay plates were used to sequence unsorted PBMC genomic DNA. Purified libraries were measured with a Qubit 3.0 fluorometer, size-checked on a Bioanalyzer 2100, and measured again with the KAPA Library Quantification kit. A separate single-read 150-cycle Illumina NextSeq 550 flow cell was used to sequence each immunoSEQ 96-well plate. Turning to the authors' computational methods: The immunoSEQ output contained only junctional sequences without quality scores, so filtering could not match that applied to full-length reads. To assign V/J genes and CDR3, sequences were annotated against IMGT germline references using PyIR, a Python wrapper for IgBLAST v1.9. Reads were filtered out if the reads had weak V/J assignments (E-value above 1e-6), no CDR3, stop codons, out-of-frame junctions, or ambiguous translated residues. V3J clonotypes were defined as sequences sharing an identical inferred V gene, J gene, and CDR3 amino acid sequence. The percentage overlap between two repertoires was calculated by dividing the number of shared unique clonotypes by the size of the smaller repertoire. Repertoire richness was assessed with RTK rarefaction, the Chao1 estimator, and Recon v2.1 estimates of unobserved clonotypes. This immuneACCESS table, as held by TCRdb, lists in-frame sequences with V and J called but not all clones. Of the missing ones, under half trace to an unresolved V gene in checked studies; the others have no known cause. The DNA gave D and trimming, while V, J and clone size come from that table. For this sample the table gives about 99,000 clones, of which about half were detected only once. About 15% of the sample rests with the top ten.

Recombination connected TRBV14 to TRBJ2-5; the D gene is perhaps TRBD1, on 5 matching bases. Sequencing was performed on PBMCs. The TCR sequence derives from a woman between 35 and 50 years old in good health. Some clones in this sample may be carry-over from other donors' samples. The CDR3 protein sequence reads: CASSQFPGQGIGTQYF. The DNA reads TGTGCCAGCAGCCAATTCCCAGGACAAGGTATTGGGACCCAGTACTTC.